These 13 T cell receptor beta chains were all obtained from the same sample, sequenced in a study of CD8 T cells in ankylosing spondylitis (TCRdb year 2017). Library creation used 5' RACE. This sample was sequenced with an Illumina HiSeq 2500. TCRdb's own reprocessing of the public reads used fastp at Q25 and MiXCR and kept productive beta chains. Identical CDR3 protein sequences are pooled into one entry, listed with their most common genes and DNA. Across this sample there are about 130,000 distinct CDR3 sequences, with roughly 9% seen only once. Approximately 3.5% of the sample belongs to the ten largest clones. The sequenced sample was blood, either unsorted or a sorted T cell fraction (not recorded which). The receptors here all came from a male donor with ankylosing spondylitis or in good health (not recorded which).

This clonotype was found a few times. The chain couples TRBV20-1 to TRBJ2-2; no clear D gene. The germline gives CDR1 DFQATT, CDR2 SNEGSKA (reference sequence). The CDR3 length is 15 residues. V lost 6 bases, J lost 4 bases, and 18 bases lay in between. The CDR3 reads CSAPRAVGGTGELFF. The CDR3 DNA sequence: TGCAGTGCACCAAGGGCCGTCGGCGGCACCGGGGAGCTGTTTTTT.

In the case of this clonotype: A read error may explain this, as a much larger clone is one base away. This sequence joins TRBV7-2 and TRBJ2-7; a possible D gene is TRBD1 (5 bases). V was pared by 5 bases and J by 7 bases, with 18 bases between. Per germline, CDR1 SGHTA and CDR2 FQGNSA. The CDR3 totals 14 residues. This CDR3 reads CASSPGPGHPEQYF. CDR3 DNA: TGTGCCAGCAGCCCAGGGCCAGGGCATCCTGAGCAGTACTTC.

The chain uses TRBV5-1 and TRBJ2-2; 13 bases fit TRBD2. The CDR3 length is 15 residues. Germline V CDR1 and CDR2: SGHRS, YFSETQ. V lost 4 bases and J lost 4; bases outside the gene matches: 1. The CDR3 is CASSRTSGSTGELFF. The CDR3 DNA is TGCGCCAGCAGCCGGACTAGCGGGAGCACCGGGGAGCTGTTTTTT.

This clonotype was seen only a few times. The chain links TRBV20-1 to TRBJ2-1; D is ambiguous. The CDR3 has 15 amino acids. Germline CDR1 reads DFQATT; CDR2 reads SNEGSKA (reference sequence). V lost 5 bases to trimming and J lost 0 bases, with 14 bases between them. The CDR3: CSAWDSHSSYNEQFF. DNA for the CDR3: TGCAGTGCTTGGGATAGCCACAGCTCCTACAATGAGCAGTTCTTC.

This chain connects TRBV5-6 to TRBJ2-2; D may be TRBD1 or TRBD2 (5 bases each). The germline gives CDR1 SGHDT, CDR2 YYEEEE. There are 13 residues in the CDR3. V lost 5 bases and J lost 4, with 9 bases in between. The CDR3 bases are TGTGCCAGCAGGGCTGGGGGCACCGGGGAGCTGTTTTTT. Residues: CASRAGGTGELFF.

In its sample, this clonotype was seen many times. A junction end diverges from the germline sequence, so it may reflect a read error. This chain links TRBV12-3 or TRBV12-4 with TRBJ2-7; either TRBD1 or TRBD2 may fit D (6 bases each). The CDR3 spans 20 residues. CDR3 nucleotides: TGTGCCAGCAGTTTAAGGAGGGCTTACATAGGGGGGCTAAGCTCCTACGATCAGTACTTC. This sequence encodes CASSLRRAYIGGLSSYDQYF.

This clonotype was recorded many times. This chain connects TRBV20-1 to TRBJ1-2; D remains unclear. CDR1 is DFQATT and CDR2 is SNEGSKA in the germline V gene (reference sequence). CDR3 length: 14 residues. Trimming left V 0 bases short and J 5 bases short, with 13 bases between. CDR3 bases: TGCAGTGCTAGAGAGGGCAGGCGACTGTATGGCTACACCTTC. Translation gives CSAREGRRLYGYTF.

This clonotype was seen many times. J is TRBJ1-3 and V is TRBV28; tentative D call: TRBD1 (6 bases). V was shortened by 6 bases and J by 4 bases, with 10 bases between the two germline ends. The CDR3 runs 13 residues. Germline V gene lookup returns CDR1 MDHEN and CDR2 SYDVKM. CDR3 nucleotide sequence: TGTGCCAGCAGAGAGGGGGGGGGAAACACCATATATTTT. Translated, it gives CASREGGGNTIYF.

This clonotype was seen a few times. The rearrangement links TRBV20-1 to TRBJ1-5; the D gene is possibly TRBD1 (5 bases). Trimming cost V 5 bases and J 3 bases, with 29 bases left between them. This CDR3 is built from 19 residues. The germline gives CDR1 DFQATT, CDR2 SNEGSKA (reference sequence). CDR3 coding DNA: TGCAGTGCTCCTTTACATGGCCGGGACCCCGGGAGAATCAATCAGCCCCAGCATTTT. It is translated as CSAPLHGRDPGRINQPQHF.

In its sample, this clonotype was seen many times. The chain employs TRBV29-1 and TRBJ2-2, with TRBD1 matching over 10 bases. In germline, CDR1 is SQVTM, CDR2 ANQGSEA. V lost 6 bases to trimming and J lost 6 bases; unmatched junction nucleotides: 7. This CDR3 region has 14 residues. The CDR3 bases are TGCAGCGTGCCCGGGACAGGGGCCCCCGGGGAGCTGTTTTTT. Protein sequence: CSVPGTGAPGELFF.

This clonotype was recorded at least ten times. J is TRBJ2-4 and V is TRBV2, with D perhaps matching TRBD2 (6 bases). This CDR3 is built from 16 residues. Germline assignment: CDR1 SNHLY and CDR2 FYNNEI. V was cut by 3 bases and J by 0 bases, with 12 bases left in between. The CDR3 DNA sequence: TGTGCCAGCAGTGACTCCGGGGGATTAGCCAAAAACATTCAGTACTTC. Its protein is CASSDSGGLAKNIQYF.

Many counts were recorded for this clonotype. The chain is built from TRBV7-2 and TRBJ2-3, with D unclear. In germline, CDR1 is SGHTA, CDR2 FQGNSA. Trimming removed 5 bases at V and 0 bases at J, with 12 bases between. The CDR3 extends over 15 amino acids. For the CDR3, the DNA is TGTGCCAGCAGCCCCCGGACGGAAAGCACAGATACGCAGTATTTT. It specifies CASSPRTESTDTQYF.

This clonotype appeared many times. The chain has TRBV28 and TRBJ1-5; a weak D match, TRBD1 (5 bases). This CDR3 spans 14 amino acids. Germline lookup yields CDR1 MDHEN and CDR2 SYDVKM. Deletions cut 6 bases from V and 2 bases from J, with 11 bases between. This chain's CDR3 is CASSSGDGNQPQHF. The CDR3 region has the DNA TGTGCCAGCAGCTCTGGGGACGGCAATCAGCCCCAGCATTTT.